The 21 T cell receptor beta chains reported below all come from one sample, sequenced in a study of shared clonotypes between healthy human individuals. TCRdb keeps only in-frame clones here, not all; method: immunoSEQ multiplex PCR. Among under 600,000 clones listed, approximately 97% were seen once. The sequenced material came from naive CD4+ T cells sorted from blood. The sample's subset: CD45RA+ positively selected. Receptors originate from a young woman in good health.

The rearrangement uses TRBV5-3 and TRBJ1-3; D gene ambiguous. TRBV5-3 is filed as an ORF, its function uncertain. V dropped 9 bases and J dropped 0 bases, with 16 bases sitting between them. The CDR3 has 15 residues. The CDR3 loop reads CATQMRESSGNTIYF. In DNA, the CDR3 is TGTGCCACCCAAATGAGGGAGAGCTCTGGAAACACCATATATTTT.

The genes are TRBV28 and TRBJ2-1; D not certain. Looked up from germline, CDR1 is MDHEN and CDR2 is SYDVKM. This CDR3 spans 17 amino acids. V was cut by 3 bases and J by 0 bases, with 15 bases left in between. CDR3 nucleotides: TGTGCCAGCAGTTTCCGGCGACCCGTCAGCTCCTACAATGAGCAGTTCTTC. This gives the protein CASSFRRPVSSYNEQFF.

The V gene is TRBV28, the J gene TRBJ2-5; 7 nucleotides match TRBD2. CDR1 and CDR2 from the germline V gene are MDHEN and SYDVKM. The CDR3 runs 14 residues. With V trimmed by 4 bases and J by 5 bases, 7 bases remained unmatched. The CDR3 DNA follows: TGTGCCAGCAGTTCCCCGTCCGGGAGGGAGACCCAGTACTTC. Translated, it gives CASSSPSGRETQYF. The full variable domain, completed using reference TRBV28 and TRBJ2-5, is DVKVTQSSRYLVKRTGEKVFLECVQDMDHENMFWYRQDPGLGLRLIYFSYDVKMKEKGDIPEGYSVSREKKERFSLILESASTNQTSMYLCASSSPSGRETQYFGPGTRLLVL.

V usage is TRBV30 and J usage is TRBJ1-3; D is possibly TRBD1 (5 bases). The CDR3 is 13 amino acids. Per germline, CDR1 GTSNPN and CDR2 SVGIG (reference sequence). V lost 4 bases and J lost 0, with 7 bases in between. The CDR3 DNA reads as TGTGCCTGGAAACAGGCCTCTGGAAACACCATATATTTT. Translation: CAWKQASGNTIYF.

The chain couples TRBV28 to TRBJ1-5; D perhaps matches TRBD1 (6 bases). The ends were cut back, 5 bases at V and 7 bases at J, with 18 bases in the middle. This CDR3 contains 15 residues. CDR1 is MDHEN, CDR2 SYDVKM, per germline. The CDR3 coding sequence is TGTGCCAGCAGTCCACTTACAGGGTTTCACCAGCCCCAGCATTTT. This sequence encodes CASSPLTGFHQPQHF.

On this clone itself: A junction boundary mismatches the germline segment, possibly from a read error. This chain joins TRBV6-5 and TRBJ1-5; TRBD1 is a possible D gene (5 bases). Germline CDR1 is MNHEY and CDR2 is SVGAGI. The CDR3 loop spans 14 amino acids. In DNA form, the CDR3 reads TGTGCCATCAGTGAGTCCGGGGGTGGTCAGCCCCAGCATTTT. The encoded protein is CAISESGGGQPQHF.

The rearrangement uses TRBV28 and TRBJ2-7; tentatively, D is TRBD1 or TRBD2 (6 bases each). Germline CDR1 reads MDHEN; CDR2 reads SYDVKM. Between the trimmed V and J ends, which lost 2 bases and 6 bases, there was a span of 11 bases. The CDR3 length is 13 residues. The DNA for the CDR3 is TGTGCCAGCAGTTTAAGGGGGGTAGGCGAGCAGTACTTC. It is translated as CASSLRGVGEQYF.

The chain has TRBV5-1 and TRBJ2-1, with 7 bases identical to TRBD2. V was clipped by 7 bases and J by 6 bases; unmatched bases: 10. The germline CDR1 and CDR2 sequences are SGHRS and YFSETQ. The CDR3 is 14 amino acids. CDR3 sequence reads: CASGGGVASNEQFF. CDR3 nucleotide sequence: TGCGCCAGCGGCGGGGGAGTAGCGAGCAATGAGCAGTTCTTC.

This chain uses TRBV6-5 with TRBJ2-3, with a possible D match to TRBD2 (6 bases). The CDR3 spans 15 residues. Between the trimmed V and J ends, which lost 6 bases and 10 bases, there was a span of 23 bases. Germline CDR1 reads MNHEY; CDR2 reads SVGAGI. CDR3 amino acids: CASRAARHSLAAQYF. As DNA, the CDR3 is TGTGCCAGCAGGGCAGCCCGACACTCCTTAGCGGCGCAGTATTTT.

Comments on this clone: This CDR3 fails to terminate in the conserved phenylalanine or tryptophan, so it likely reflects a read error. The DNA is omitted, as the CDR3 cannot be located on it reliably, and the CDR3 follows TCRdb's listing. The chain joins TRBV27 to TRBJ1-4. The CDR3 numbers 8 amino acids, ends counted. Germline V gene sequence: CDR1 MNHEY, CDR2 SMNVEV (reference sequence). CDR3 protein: CANTLRLA.

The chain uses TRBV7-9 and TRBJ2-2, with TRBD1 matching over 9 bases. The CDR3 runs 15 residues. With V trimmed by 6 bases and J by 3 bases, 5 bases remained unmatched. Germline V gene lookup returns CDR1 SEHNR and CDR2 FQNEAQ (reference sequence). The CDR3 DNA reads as TGTGCCAGCAGGATACAGGGGGCCTACACCGGGGAGCTGTTTTTT. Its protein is CASRIQGAYTGELFF.

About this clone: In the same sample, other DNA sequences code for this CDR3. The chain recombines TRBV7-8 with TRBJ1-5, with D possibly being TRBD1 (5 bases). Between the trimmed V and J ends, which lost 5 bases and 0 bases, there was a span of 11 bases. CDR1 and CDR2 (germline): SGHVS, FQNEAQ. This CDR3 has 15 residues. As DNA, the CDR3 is TGTGCCAGCAGCCCAGGGAGGGTTAGCAATCAGCCCCAGCATTTT. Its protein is CASSPGRVSNQPQHF.

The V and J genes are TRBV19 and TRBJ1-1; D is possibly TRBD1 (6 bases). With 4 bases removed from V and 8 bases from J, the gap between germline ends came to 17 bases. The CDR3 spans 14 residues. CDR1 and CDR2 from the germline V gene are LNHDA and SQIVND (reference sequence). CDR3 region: CASSKTGTRAEAFF. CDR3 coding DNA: TGTGCCAGTAGTAAAACCGGGACACGGGCGGAAGCTTTCTTT.

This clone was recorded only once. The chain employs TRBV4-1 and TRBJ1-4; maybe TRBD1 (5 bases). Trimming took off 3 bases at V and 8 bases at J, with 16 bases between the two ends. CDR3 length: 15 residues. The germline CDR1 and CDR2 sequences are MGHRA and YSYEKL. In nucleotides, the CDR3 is TGCGCCAGCAGCCAGAATCCAGGGCTCGGGGAAAAACTGTTTTTT. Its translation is CASSQNPGLGEKLFF.

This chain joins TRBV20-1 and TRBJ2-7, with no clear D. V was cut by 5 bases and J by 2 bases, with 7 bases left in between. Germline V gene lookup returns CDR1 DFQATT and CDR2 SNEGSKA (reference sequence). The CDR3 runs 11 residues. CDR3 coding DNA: TGCAGTGCTCCAGTAGCCTACGAGCAGTACTTC. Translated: CSAPVAYEQYF.

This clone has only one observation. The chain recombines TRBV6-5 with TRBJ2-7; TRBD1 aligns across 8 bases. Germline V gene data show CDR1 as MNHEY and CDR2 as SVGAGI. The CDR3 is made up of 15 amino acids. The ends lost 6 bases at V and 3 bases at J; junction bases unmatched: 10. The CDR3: CASRLSGDRIYEQYF. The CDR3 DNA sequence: TGTGCCAGCAGACTCTCGGGGGACAGGATCTACGAGCAGTACTTC.

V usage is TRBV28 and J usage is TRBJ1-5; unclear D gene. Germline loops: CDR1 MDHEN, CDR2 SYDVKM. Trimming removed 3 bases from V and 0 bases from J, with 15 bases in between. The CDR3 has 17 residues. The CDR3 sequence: CASSFRTAPYSNQPQHF. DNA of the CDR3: TGTGCCAGCAGTTTCCGGACCGCTCCCTATAGCAATCAGCCCCAGCATTTT.

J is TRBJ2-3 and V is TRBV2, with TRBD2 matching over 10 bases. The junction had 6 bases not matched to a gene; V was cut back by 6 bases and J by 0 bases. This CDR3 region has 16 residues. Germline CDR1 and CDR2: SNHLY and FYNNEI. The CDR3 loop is CASRTTSGVSTDTQYF. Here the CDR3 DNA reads TGTGCCAGCAGGACAACTAGCGGGGTTAGCACAGATACGCAGTATTTT. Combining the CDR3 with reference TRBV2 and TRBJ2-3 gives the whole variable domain EPEVTQTPSHQVTQMGQEVILRCVPISNHLYFYWYRQILGQKVEFLVSFYNNEISEKSEIFDDQFSVERPDGSNFTLKIRSTKLEDSAMYFCASRTTSGVSTDTQYFGPGTRLTVL.

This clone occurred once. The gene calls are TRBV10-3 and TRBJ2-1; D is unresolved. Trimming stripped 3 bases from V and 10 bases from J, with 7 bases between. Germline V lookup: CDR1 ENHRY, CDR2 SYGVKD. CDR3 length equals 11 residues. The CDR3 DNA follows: TGTGCCATCAGTGATAGAGAGGAGCAGTTCTTC. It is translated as CAISDREEQFF.

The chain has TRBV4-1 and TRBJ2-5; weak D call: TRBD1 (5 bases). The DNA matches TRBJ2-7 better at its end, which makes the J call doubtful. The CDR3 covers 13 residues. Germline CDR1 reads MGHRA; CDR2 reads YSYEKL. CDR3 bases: TGCGCCAGCAGCCAAGAAGGGGTCTACGAGCAGTACTTC. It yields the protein CASSQEGVYEQYF.

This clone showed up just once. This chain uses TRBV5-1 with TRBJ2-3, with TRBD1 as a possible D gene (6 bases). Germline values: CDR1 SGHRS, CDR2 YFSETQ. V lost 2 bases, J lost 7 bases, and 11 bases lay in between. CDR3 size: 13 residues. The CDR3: CASSFAGDNTQYF. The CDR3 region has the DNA TGCGCCAGCAGCTTTGCCGGGGACAATACGCAGTATTTT.